What follows are 24 T cell receptor beta chains derived from one specimen sequenced in a study of T cell repertoires in cytomegalovirus infection. Their antigens are not known. TCRdb reanalysed the reads using MiXCR and keeps one entry per CDR3 protein. The table includes about 280,000 distinct CDR3 sequences, approximately 22% detected once. This sample comprised cultured PBMCs, obtained from culture after CMV antigen stimulation. All receptors come from a human donor in good health (CMV status not recorded). Some clones in this sample may be carry-over from other donors' samples.

The table lists this clonotype with many counts. V is TRBV7-2 and J is TRBJ2-1; D is ambiguous. V was pared by 7 bases and J by 5 bases, with 12 bases between. The germline CDR1 and CDR2 sequences are SGHTA and FQGNSA. The CDR3 runs to 13 residues. The CDR3: CASKATPNNEQFF. CDR3 nucleotide sequence: TGTGCCAGCAAGGCAACACCTAACAATGAGCAGTTCTTC.

This clonotype was counted between two and nine times. The chain uses TRBV7-2 and TRBJ2-7; 9 positions match TRBD1. Germline values: CDR1 SGHTA, CDR2 FQGNSA. CDR3 length equals 15 residues. V shed 5 bases, J shed 0 bases, and the junction held 5 bases outside the gene matches. CDR3 DNA: TGTGCCAGCAGCAGCGGGACAGGGCCCTCCTACGAGCAGTACTTC. This gives the protein CASSSGTGPSYEQYF.

In DNA form, the CDR3 reads TGTGCCATCACGAGCAGGGGGCTGGGAGATACGCAGTATTTT. Its protein product is CAITSRGLGDTQYF. V usage is TRBV10-3 and J usage is TRBJ2-3; 8 nucleotides line up with TRBD1. The trim removed 7 bases at V and 5 bases at J, leaving 8 bases unmatched. Germline V gene sequence: CDR1 ENHRY, CDR2 SYGVKD. The CDR3 sequence is 14 residues long.

V gene TRBV24-1 combines with J gene TRBJ2-3; 11 nucleotides line up with TRBD2. Trimming cost V 3 bases and J 6 bases; bases outside gene matches: 4. Germline-derived CDR1 and CDR2 are KGHDR and SFDVKD. This CDR3 is built from 15 residues. The CDR3 spells CATSDPLAGGDTQYF. The CDR3, as DNA: TGTGCCACCAGTGATCCCCTAGCGGGAGGCGATACGCAGTATTTT.

This clonotype was counted only a few times. The rearrangement joins TRBV5-5 to TRBJ2-1; 10 bases are shared with TRBD2. V lost 4 bases to trimming and J lost 6 bases; unmatched junction nucleotides: 7. CDR1 and CDR2 (germline): SGHKS, YYEKEE (reference sequence). The CDR3 length is 15 residues. The chain's CDR3 is CASSMRLAGSNEQFF. CDR3 DNA sequence: TGTGCCAGCAGCATGAGACTAGCGGGTAGCAATGAGCAGTTCTTC.

This clonotype came up a few times. For the CDR3, the DNA is TGTGCCAGTAGTAGGGACTACGCGTCCTACAATGAGCAGTTCTTC. This sequence encodes CASSRDYASYNEQFF. The chain is built from TRBV19 and TRBJ2-1; 7 positions agree with TRBD2. V dropped 4 bases and J dropped 1; count of bases not matched to a gene: 4. The CDR3 has 15 amino acids. Germline V gene data show CDR1 as LNHDA and CDR2 as SQIVND (reference sequence).

The chain employs TRBV29-1 and TRBJ2-5; no clear D gene. This CDR3 spans 12 amino acids. V lost 3 bases and J 0 bases, leaving 5 bases between the germline ends. Germline V gene sequence: CDR1 SQVTM, CDR2 ANQGSEA. The chain's CDR3 is CSVEGNQETQYF. The CDR3 DNA is TGCAGCGTTGAGGGTAACCAAGAGACCCAGTACTTC.

CDR3 in amino acids: CASSYSGGLLGGNEQFF. CDR3 nucleotides: TGTGCCAGCAGTTACTCGGGGGGTCTTTTGGGAGGGAACGAGCAGTTCTTC. This chain uses TRBV6-5 with TRBJ2-1, with 7 nucleotides matching TRBD2. J gave up 10 bases and V 0 bases, and 15 bases lay outside the gene matches. The CDR3 extends over 17 amino acids. The germline V gene encodes CDR1 MNHEY and CDR2 SVGAGI.

This clonotype was seen ten or more times. The genes are TRBV7-2 and TRBJ1-2; D is possibly TRBD1 (5 bases). The CDR3 has 15 amino acids. Germline CDR1 SGHTA, CDR2 FQGNSA. V was trimmed by 4 bases and J by 7 bases, leaving 19 bases between them. For the CDR3, the DNA is TGTGCCAGCAGCTCCCCCGGGGGGGATCGTCGTGGCTACACCTTC. Amino acids: CASSSPGGDRRGYTF.

The chain has TRBV12-3 or TRBV12-4 and TRBJ2-3; D is perhaps TRBD2 (6 bases). The CDR3 is 16 residues long. Trimming removed 5 bases at V and 0 bases at J, with 15 bases between. The DNA for the CDR3 is TGTGCCAGCAGTCTTATCGGGGGTGGTAGCACAGATACGCAGTATTTT. This codes for CASSLIGGGSTDTQYF.

This chain joins TRBV27 and TRBJ2-5, with 7 bases identical to TRBD2. CDR1 is MNHEY and CDR2 is SMNVEV in the germline V gene (reference sequence). Losses at the gene ends were 3 bases for V and 5 bases for J; bases not matched to a gene: 9. The CDR3 is 15 amino acids. The CDR3 spells CASSFTRERWETQYF. The DNA for the CDR3 is TGTGCCAGCAGTTTTACGCGGGAGAGGTGGGAGACCCAGTACTTC.

The rearrangement uses TRBV12-3 or TRBV12-4 and TRBJ2-2; 8 bases are a match to TRBD2. Losses at the gene ends were 7 bases for V and 0 bases for J; bases not matched to a gene: 4. The CDR3 covers 15 residues. The CDR3 region has the DNA TGTGCCAGCATTAGCGGGATTACGAACACCGGGGAGCTGTTTTTT. Its translation: CASISGITNTGELFF.

There are many counts of this clonotype. The chain is built from TRBV6-2 or TRBV6-3 and TRBJ2-7; possible D gene TRBD2, 6 bases. This CDR3 comprises 15 residues. Trimming pared 2 bases from V and 4 bases from J, leaving 15 bases between. CDR1 is MNHEY and CDR2 is SVGEGT in the germline V gene. DNA for the CDR3: TGTGCCAGCAGTTACCCTGACTTGGCGGGGTACGAGCAGTACTTC. This codes for CASSYPDLAGYEQYF.

The CDR3 region has the DNA TGTGCCAGCAGTACCCAAAGTGGGGGGGAGACCCAGTACTTC. Translated, it gives CASSTQSGGETQYF. The chain couples TRBV28 to TRBJ2-5; the D gene is possibly TRBD2 (6 bases). The CDR3 spans 14 residues. With 5 bases removed from V and 5 bases from J, the gap between germline ends came to 15 bases. Germline-derived CDR1 and CDR2 are MDHEN and SYDVKM.

The V gene is TRBV7-2, the J gene TRBJ2-3; 11 bases match TRBD2. CDR3 size: 18 residues. Germline V gives CDR1 SGHTA, CDR2 FQGNSA. Losses at the gene ends were 1 base for V and 2 bases for J; bases not matched to a gene: 8. The DNA for the CDR3 is TGTGCCAGCAGCTTAGGGCTAGCGGGAGGACTTTTCACAGATACGCAGTATTTT. This sequence encodes CASSLGLAGGLFTDTQYF. Together with reference TRBV7-2 and TRBJ2-3, the CDR3 gives the full variable domain: GAGVSQSPSNKVTEKGKDVELRCDPISGHTALYWYRQSLGQGLEFLIYFQGNSAPDKSGLPSDRFSAERTGGSVSTLTIQRTQQEDSAVYLCASSLGLAGGLFTDTQYFGPGTRLTVL.

This clonotype was seen just once. The gene calls are TRBV12-3 or TRBV12-4 and TRBJ2-5; unclear D gene. Trimming took 5 bases from V and 5 from J, leaving 15 bases between them. CDR3 size: 14 residues. The CDR3 nucleotides are TGTGCCAGCAGTCTCCGGACCACCCTTGAGACCCAGTACTTC. Translating gives CASSLRTTLETQYF.

This clonotype was observed many times. In DNA form, the CDR3 reads TGTGCCAGCAGCTTTGGGGCCAGTCGTGGTTCACCCCTCCACTTT. Protein sequence: CASSFGASRGSPLHF. This chain uses TRBV7-2 with TRBJ1-6; weak D call: TRBD1 (5 bases). The CDR3 length is 15 residues. The V gene lost 3 bases and the J gene lost 9 bases, with 15 bases spanning the gap. Germline V gene lookup returns CDR1 SGHTA and CDR2 FQGNSA.

The V and J genes are TRBV28 and TRBJ1-1; D is undetermined. CDR3 length equals 11 residues. V lost 5 bases and J lost 11, with 12 bases in between. Germline values: CDR1 MDHEN, CDR2 SYDVKM. The CDR3 spells CASSTRPWAFF. Here the CDR3 DNA reads TGTGCCAGCAGTACCCGACCTTGGGCTTTCTTT. Drawing the rest from reference TRBV28 and TRBJ1-1, the complete variable domain is DVKVTQSSRYLVKRTGEKVFLECVQDMDHENMFWYRQDPGLGLRLIYFSYDVKMKEKGDIPEGYSVSREKKERFSLILESASTNQTSMYLCASSTRPWAFFGQGTRLTVV.

This clonotype was counted at least ten times. The rearrangement uses TRBV7-2 and TRBJ1-6; 8 bases agree with TRBD1. V shed 5 bases, J shed 8 bases, and the junction held 5 bases outside the gene matches. The CDR3 has 14 amino acids. Germline CDR1 and CDR2: SGHTA and FQGNSA. CDR3 sequence (DNA): TGTGCCAGCAGCCCTGGACAGGGAGATTCACCCCTCCACTTT. It yields the protein CASSPGQGDSPLHF.

The chain links TRBV10-3 to TRBJ2-7; 8 positions agree with TRBD1. Losses at the gene ends were 6 bases for V and 6 bases for J; bases not matched to a gene: 7. The germline V gene has CDR1 ENHRY and CDR2 SYGVKD. This CDR3 is built from 13 residues. CDR3: CAISSGQDLEQYF. The CDR3 nucleotides are TGTGCCATCAGCTCGGGACAGGACCTCGAGCAGTACTTC.

This clonotype has a count of ten or more. The gene calls are TRBV11-2 and TRBJ1-2; D is possibly TRBD1 (6 bases). The CDR3 runs 15 residues. Germline V gene lookup returns CDR1 SGHAT and CDR2 FQNNGV. Trimming pared 7 bases from V and 7 bases from J, leaving 22 bases between. The chain's CDR3 is CASTSLRGGTPGYTF. The CDR3 DNA reads TGTGCCAGCACCTCTCTGAGGGGGGGTACACCTGGCTACACCTTC.

J is TRBJ2-2 and V is TRBV7-8, with unresolved D. This CDR3 has 13 residues. With 5 bases removed from V and 9 bases from J, the gap between germline ends came to 13 bases. CDR1 is SGHVS and CDR2 is FQNEAQ in the germline V gene. CDR3 loop: CASSVVIGRELFF. The DNA for the CDR3 is TGTGCCAGCAGCGTCGTTATAGGCAGGGAGCTGTTTTTT. Full variable domain (missing parts from reference TRBV7-8 and TRBJ2-2): GAGVSQSPRYKVAKRGQDVALRCDPISGHVSLFWYQQALGQGPEFLTYFQNEAQLDKSGLPSDRFFAERPEGSVSTLKIQRTQQEDSAVYLCASSVVIGRELFFGEGSRLTVL.

This chain links TRBV19 with TRBJ2-7; perhaps TRBD1 as D (6 bases). Trimming stripped 0 bases from V and 3 bases from J, with 18 bases between. The CDR3 spans 17 residues. Germline values: CDR1 LNHDA, CDR2 SQIVND (reference sequence). In DNA, the CDR3 is TGTGCCAGTAGTATAGATGGTTCAGGGGCGGAAATCTACGAGCAGTACTTC. It encodes CASSIDGSGAEIYEQYF.

In its sample, this clonotype was seen many times. The J gene is TRBJ2-2, the V gene TRBV7-3; D remains ambiguous. The germline gives CDR1 SGHTA, CDR2 FQGTGA. The V end lost 2 bases, the J end lost 4 bases, and 8 bases lay between the germline ends. The CDR3 totals 14 residues. The CDR3 protein is CASSLDWGTGELFF. The CDR3 DNA follows: TGTGCCAGCAGCTTAGACTGGGGCACCGGGGAGCTGTTTTTT.